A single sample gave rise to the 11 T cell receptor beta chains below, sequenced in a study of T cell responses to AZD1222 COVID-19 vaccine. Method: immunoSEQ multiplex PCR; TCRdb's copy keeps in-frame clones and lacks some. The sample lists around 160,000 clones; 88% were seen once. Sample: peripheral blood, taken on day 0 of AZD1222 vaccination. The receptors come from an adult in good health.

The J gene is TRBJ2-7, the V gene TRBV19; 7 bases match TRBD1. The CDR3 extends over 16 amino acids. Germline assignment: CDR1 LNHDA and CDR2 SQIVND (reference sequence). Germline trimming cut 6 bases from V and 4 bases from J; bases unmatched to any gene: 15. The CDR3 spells CASSPLGQVDKYEQYF. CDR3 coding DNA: TGTGCCAGTAGCCCCCTCGGACAGGTGGACAAGTACGAGCAGTACTTC.

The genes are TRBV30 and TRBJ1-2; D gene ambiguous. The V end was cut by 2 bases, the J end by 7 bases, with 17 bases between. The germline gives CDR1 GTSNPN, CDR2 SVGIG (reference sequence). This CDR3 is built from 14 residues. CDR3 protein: CAWSPGGLSSGYTF. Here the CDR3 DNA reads TGTGCCTGGAGTCCCGGAGGGCTTTCCAGTGGCTACACCTTC.

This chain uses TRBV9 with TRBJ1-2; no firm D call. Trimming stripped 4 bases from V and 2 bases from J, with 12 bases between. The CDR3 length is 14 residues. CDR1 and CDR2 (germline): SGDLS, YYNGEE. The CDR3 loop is CASSPRTVNYGYTF. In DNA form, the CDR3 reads TGTGCCAGCAGCCCCCGGACGGTGAACTATGGCTACACCTTC.

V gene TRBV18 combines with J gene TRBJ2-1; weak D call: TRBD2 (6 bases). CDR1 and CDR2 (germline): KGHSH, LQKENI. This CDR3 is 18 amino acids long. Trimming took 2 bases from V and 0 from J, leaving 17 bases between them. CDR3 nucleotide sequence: TGTGCCAGCTCACCAATTCGGACGGCGGGGAGCTCCTACAATGAGCAGTTCTTC. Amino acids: CASSPIRTAGSSYNEQFF.

In DNA form, the CDR3 reads TGTGCCAGCAGCTCCGACAGGGTGATTAACTATGGCTACACCTTC. Its protein product is CASSSDRVINYGYTF. The V and J genes are TRBV11-2 and TRBJ1-2; 7 bases are a match to TRBD1. V trimming: 4 bases; J trimming: 1 base; junction bases outside the gene matches: 6. This CDR3 has 15 amino acids. Germline CDR1 SGHAT, CDR2 FQNNGV.

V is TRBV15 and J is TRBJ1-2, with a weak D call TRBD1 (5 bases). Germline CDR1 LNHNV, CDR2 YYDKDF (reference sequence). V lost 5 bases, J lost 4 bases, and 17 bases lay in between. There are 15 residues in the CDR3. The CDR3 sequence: CATSGRVPTLYGYTF. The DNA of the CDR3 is TGTGCCACCAGCGGCAGGGTTCCCACCCTCTATGGCTACACCTTC.

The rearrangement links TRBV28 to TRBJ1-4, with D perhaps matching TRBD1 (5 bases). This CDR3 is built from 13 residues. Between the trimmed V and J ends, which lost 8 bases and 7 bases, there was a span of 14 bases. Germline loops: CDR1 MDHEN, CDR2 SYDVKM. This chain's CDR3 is CASSIPQGEKLFF. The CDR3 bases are TGTGCCAGCTCTATCCCCCAGGGTGAAAAACTGTTTTTT. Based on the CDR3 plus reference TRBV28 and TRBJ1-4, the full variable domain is DVKVTQSSRYLVKRTGEKVFLECVQDMDHENMFWYRQDPGLGLRLIYFSYDVKMKEKGDIPEGYSVSREKKERFSLILESASTNQTSMYLCASSIPQGEKLFFGSGTQLSVL.

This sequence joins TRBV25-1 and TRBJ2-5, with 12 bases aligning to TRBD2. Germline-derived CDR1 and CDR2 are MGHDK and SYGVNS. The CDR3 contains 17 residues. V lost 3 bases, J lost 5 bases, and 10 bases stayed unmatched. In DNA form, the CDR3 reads TGTGCCAGCAGTGACCTCTTCGGACTAGCGGGAACGGAGACCCAGTACTTC. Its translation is CASSDLFGLAGTETQYF.

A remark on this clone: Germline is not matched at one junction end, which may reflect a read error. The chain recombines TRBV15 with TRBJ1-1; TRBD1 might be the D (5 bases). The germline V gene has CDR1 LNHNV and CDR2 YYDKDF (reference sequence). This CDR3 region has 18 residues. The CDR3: CATSRAQSRQGVNTEAFF. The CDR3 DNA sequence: TGTGCCACCAGCAGAGCCCAGTCCCGTCAAGGGGTTAACACCGAAGCTTTCTTT.

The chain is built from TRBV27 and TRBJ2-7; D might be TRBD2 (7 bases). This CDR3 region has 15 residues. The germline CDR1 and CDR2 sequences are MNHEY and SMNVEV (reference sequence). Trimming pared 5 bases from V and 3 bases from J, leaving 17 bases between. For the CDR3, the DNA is TGTGCCAGCAGTACTACAGGGTGGGACTACTACGAGCAGTACTTC. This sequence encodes CASSTTGWDYYEQYF.

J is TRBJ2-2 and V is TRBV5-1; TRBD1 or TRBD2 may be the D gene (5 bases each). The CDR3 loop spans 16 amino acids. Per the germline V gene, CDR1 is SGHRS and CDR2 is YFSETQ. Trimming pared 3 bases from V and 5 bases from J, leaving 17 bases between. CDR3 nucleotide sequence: TGCGCCAGCAGCTCTTATACCGGGGCCTGGACCGGGGAGCTGTTTTTT. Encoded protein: CASSSYTGAWTGELFF.